These 16 T cell receptor beta chains came from one sample sequenced in a study of cytomegalovirus exposure and HLA in healthy donors. The PCR was carried out with 60 Vbeta primers and 13 Jbeta primers. Libraries were prepared by immunoSEQ multiplex PCR; TCRdb keeps only in-frame clonotypes and omits some of them. Here the sample table reports tens of thousands of clones. Sequenced material: PBMCs. The receptors originated from a woman between 25 and 40 years old in good health and CMV-seropositive.

The chain employs TRBV7-2 and TRBJ2-2; 11 nucleotides agree with TRBD2. V gave up 2 bases and J gave up 0 bases; unmatched junction bases: 5. Germline V gene sequence: CDR1 SGHTA, CDR2 FQGNSA. This CDR3 has 18 amino acids. The CDR3 is CASSLTSGGTANTGELFF. CDR3 sequence (DNA): TGTGCCAGCAGCTTAACTAGCGGGGGTACCGCGAACACCGGGGAGCTGTTTTTT.

The J gene is TRBJ2-3, the V gene TRBV5-1; the match to TRBD2 covers 10 bases. V lost 2 bases and J lost 5; bases outside the gene matches: 8. CDR1 and CDR2 (germline): SGHRS, YFSETQ. The CDR3 sequence is 16 residues long. The CDR3 loop reads CASSLERGGPVDTQYF. The CDR3, as DNA: TGCGCCAGCAGCTTAGAGCGGGGGGGCCCGGTAGATACGCAGTATTTT.

The rearrangement links TRBV6-1 to TRBJ1-3; unclear D gene. The V end lost 0 bases, the J end lost 4 bases, and 4 bases lay between the germline ends. The length of the CDR3 is 13 residues. The germline gives CDR1 MNHNS, CDR2 SASEGT. In DNA, the CDR3 is TGTGCCAGCAGTGAAGCCTCCGGAAACACCATATATTTT. Translation: CASSEASGNTIYF.

The chain combines TRBV5-4 with TRBJ2-3; D is perhaps TRBD2 (5 bases). V gave up 3 bases and J gave up 1 base, with 21 bases separating them. The CDR3 runs 18 residues. Germline loops: CDR1 SGHNT, CDR2 YYREEE (reference sequence). The CDR3 nucleotides are TGTGCCAGCAGCTCCCACTACTTCTTAGCGTCCGGCACAGATACGCAGTATTTT. Amino acid sequence: CASSSHYFLASGTDTQYF.

V is TRBV4-2 and J is TRBJ2-1, with 11 bases matching TRBD2. This CDR3 has 18 amino acids. Germline CDR1 and CDR2: LGHNA and YNFKEQ. Trimming took 0 bases from V and 0 from J; bases not matched to a gene: 4. CDR3 protein: CASSQEASGGSSYNEQFF. As DNA, the CDR3 is TGTGCCAGCAGCCAAGAAGCTAGCGGGGGGAGCTCCTACAATGAGCAGTTCTTC.

V usage is TRBV7-9 and J usage is TRBJ2-7; 10 bases line up with TRBD1. CDR3 size: 16 residues. From germline, CDR1 is SEHNR and CDR2 FQNEAQ (reference sequence). Trimming cost V 5 bases and J 3 bases; bases outside gene matches: 10. DNA of the CDR3: TGTGCCAGCAGCAGACCCGGGACAGGGGCTATCTACGAGCAGTACTTC. Protein product: CASSRPGTGAIYEQYF.

The V and J genes are TRBV5-1 and TRBJ2-4, with 7 bases lining up with TRBD2. The CDR3 is made up of 13 amino acids. Germline CDR1 SGHRS, CDR2 YFSETQ. V shed 8 bases and J 0 bases; nucleotides not matched to a gene: 2. The CDR3 DNA sequence: TGCGCCAGTCCGGGGGGAGCCAAAAACATTCAGTACTTC. It encodes CASPGGAKNIQYF.

This chain uses TRBV2 with TRBJ1-6; possibly TRBD1 for D (5 bases). Trimming removed 7 bases from V and 4 bases from J, with 11 bases in between. CDR1 SNHLY and CDR2 FYNNEI come from the germline V gene. The CDR3 spans 14 residues. CDR3 sequence (DNA): TGTGCCAGCAACCAGGGATCATATAATTCACCCCTCCACTTT. It yields the protein CASNQGSYNSPLHF.

V usage is TRBV10-3 and J usage is TRBJ2-1, with 7 nucleotides matching TRBD2. CDR3 size: 14 residues. V trimming: 6 bases; J trimming: 8 bases; junction bases outside the gene matches: 10. Germline CDR1 reads ENHRY; CDR2 reads SYGVKD. The CDR3 nucleotides read TGTGCCATCAGCCAAATTTCGGGGAGGGATGAGCAGTTCTTC. Translation gives CAISQISGRDEQFF.

The chain carries TRBV18 and TRBJ1-1, with D perhaps matching TRBD1 (5 bases). The CDR3 has 13 residues. The germline CDR1 and CDR2 sequences are KGHSH and LQKENI. V lost 1 base and J 5 bases, leaving 8 bases between the germline ends. The CDR3: CASSPQGRTEAFF. The CDR3, as DNA: TGTGCCAGCTCACCACAGGGGAGGACTGAAGCTTTCTTT.

This sequence joins TRBV18 and TRBJ2-1; 12 bases map to TRBD2. CDR3 length equals 16 residues. The germline CDR1 and CDR2 sequences are KGHSH and LQKENI. V lost 2 bases to trimming and J lost 1 base; unmatched junction nucleotides: 0. This CDR3 reads CASSPGLAGSYNEQFF. The CDR3 nucleotides read TGTGCCAGCTCACCAGGACTAGCGGGATCCTACAATGAGCAGTTCTTC.

CDR3 in DNA: TGTGCCAGCAGCTTTGGGACAGCAAATCAGCCCCAGCATTTT. This translates into CASSFGTANQPQHF. The chain employs TRBV5-6 and TRBJ1-5; 7 positions agree with TRBD1. This CDR3 has 14 amino acids. The germline gives CDR1 SGHDT, CDR2 YYEEEE. J was trimmed by 4 bases and V by 2 bases; bases with no gene match: 3.

This rearrangement joins TRBV29-1 to TRBJ2-7; 10 bases fit TRBD1. Unmatched junction bases numbered 8, after V lost 5 bases and J lost 4 bases. This CDR3 comprises 14 residues. From germline, CDR1 is SQVTM and CDR2 ANQGSEA. The CDR3 loop reads CSVILGQGLYEQYF. In nucleotides, the CDR3 is TGCAGCGTTATCCTGGGACAGGGGTTATACGAGCAGTACTTC.

The V and J genes are TRBV27 and TRBJ2-5, with D possibly TRBD1 on 5 matching bases. V was trimmed by 5 bases and J by 0 bases, leaving 16 bases between them. The CDR3 runs 16 residues. Germline CDR1 and CDR2: MNHEY and SMNVEV (reference sequence). CDR3 in amino acids: CASSRGARLDQETQYF. As DNA, the CDR3 is TGTGCCAGCAGTAGGGGCGCGCGACTGGACCAAGAGACCCAGTACTTC.

The chain has TRBV7-2 and TRBJ2-3, with TRBD2 as a possible D gene (5 bases). Germline-derived CDR1 and CDR2 are SGHTA and FQGNSA. CDR3 size: 14 residues. Trimming shortened V by 7 bases and J by 2 bases, and 13 bases separated the two germline ends. CDR3 sequence (DNA): TGTGCCAGCATGCCGGGCGGGTACACAGATACGCAGTATTTT. Residues: CASMPGGYTDTQYF.

The rearrangement uses TRBV7-9 and TRBJ1-1, with TRBD1 as a possible D gene (6 bases). Germline assignment: CDR1 SEHNR and CDR2 FQNEAQ (reference sequence). Trimming took off 5 bases at V and 1 base at J, with 14 bases between the two ends. The CDR3 length is 15 residues. The CDR3 loop reads CASSPPAGANTEAFF. DNA for the CDR3: TGTGCCAGCAGCCCCCCCGCAGGGGCGAACACTGAAGCTTTCTTT.